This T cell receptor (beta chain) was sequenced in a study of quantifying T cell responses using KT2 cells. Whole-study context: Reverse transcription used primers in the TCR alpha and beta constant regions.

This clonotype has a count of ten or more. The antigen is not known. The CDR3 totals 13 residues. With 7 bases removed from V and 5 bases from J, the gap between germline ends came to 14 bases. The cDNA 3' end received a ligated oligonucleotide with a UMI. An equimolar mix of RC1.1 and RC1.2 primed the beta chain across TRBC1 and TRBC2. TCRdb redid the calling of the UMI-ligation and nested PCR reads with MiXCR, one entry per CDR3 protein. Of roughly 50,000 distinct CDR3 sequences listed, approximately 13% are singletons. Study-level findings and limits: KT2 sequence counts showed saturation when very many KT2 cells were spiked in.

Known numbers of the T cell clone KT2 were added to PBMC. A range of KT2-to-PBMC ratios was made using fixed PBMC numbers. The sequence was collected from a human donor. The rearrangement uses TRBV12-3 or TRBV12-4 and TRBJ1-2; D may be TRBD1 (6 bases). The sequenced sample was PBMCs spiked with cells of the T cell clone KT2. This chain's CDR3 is CASITGIRYGYTF. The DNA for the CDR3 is TGTGCCAGCATCACAGGGATTCGGTATGGCTACACCTTC.